The 11 T cell receptor beta chains listed next were all sequenced from one sample in a study of early T cells in non-severe SARS-CoV-2 infection. TCRdb independently ran MiXCR on the 5' RACE reads; one entry per CDR3 protein. The sample lists 60,000 to 90,000 distinct CDR3 sequences, roughly 16% occurring once. Input material: whole blood. These TCRs come from an adult who was a healthcare worker with PCR-confirmed SARS-CoV-2 infection or an uninfected control (not recorded which).

The chain couples TRBV6-6 to TRBJ1-4; TRBD1 agrees at 7 bases. The J segment lost 7 bases and the V segment lost 7 bases, leaving 6 bases of the junction unmatched. The CDR3 is 13 amino acids. Germline CDR1 and CDR2: MNHNY and SVGAGI (reference sequence). As DNA, the CDR3 is TGTGCCAGCACCGAAACAGGGGTTGAAAAACTGTTTTTT. Translating it yields CASTETGVEKLFF.

This clonotype was recorded many times. The chain has TRBV13 and TRBJ2-7; the D gene is possibly TRBD1 (6 bases). From germline, CDR1 is PRHDT and CDR2 FYEKMQ (reference sequence). CDR3 length: 12 residues. Trimming shortened V by 6 bases and J by 5 bases, and 11 bases separated the two germline ends. The CDR3 coding sequence is TGTGCCAGCAGTCCTAAGGGGGACGAGCAGTACTTC. Its translation is CASSPKGDEQYF.

This clonotype came up a few times. The genes are TRBV5-1 and TRBJ1-2; 9 positions agree with TRBD1. CDR3 length: 16 residues. Germline assignment: CDR1 SGHRS and CDR2 YFSETQ. Unmatched junction bases numbered 13, after V lost 4 bases and J lost 6 bases. The CDR3 loop reads CASSPSPGQGGDGYTF. The CDR3 coding sequence is TGCGCCAGCAGCCCTAGTCCGGGACAGGGAGGCGATGGCTACACCTTC. Full variable domain (remainder filled in from reference TRBV5-1 and TRBJ1-2): KAGVTQTPRYLIKTRGQQVTLSCSPISGHRSVSWYQQTPGQGLQFLFEYFSETQRNKGNFPGRFSGRQFSNSRSEMNVSTLELGDSALYLCASSPSPGQGGDGYTFGSGTRLTVV.

The rearrangement uses TRBV7-9 and TRBJ1-5; TRBD1 might be the D (5 bases). The CDR3 has 13 amino acids. Germline CDR1 reads SEHNR; CDR2 reads FQNEAQ (reference sequence). The germline V and J ends were trimmed by 6 bases and 5 bases, with 11 bases remaining between them. The CDR3 DNA reads TGTGCCAGCAGTTTATGGGGCGATCAGCCCCAGCATTTT. This translates into CASSLWGDQPQHF.

Only one count was recorded for this clonotype. J is TRBJ2-7 and V is TRBV5-1, with TRBD2 as a possible D gene (5 bases). V was cut by 4 bases and J by 9 bases, with 17 bases left in between. The CDR3 has 13 residues. Per germline, CDR1 SGHRS and CDR2 YFSETQ. CDR3 coding DNA: TGCGCCAGCAGCCCGTGGACTGAAGGAGGGCAGTACTTC. This translates into CASSPWTEGGQYF.

The J gene is TRBJ2-2, the V gene TRBV6-2 or TRBV6-3; 7 bases fit TRBD2. The trim removed 8 bases at V and 3 bases at J, leaving 9 bases unmatched. This CDR3 contains 15 residues. Germline CDR1 MNHEY, CDR2 SVGEGT. The chain's CDR3 is CASRSGMVDTGELFF. CDR3 bases: TGTGCCAGCCGAAGCGGGATGGTTGACACCGGGGAGCTGTTTTTT.

The rearrangement joins TRBV6-1 to TRBJ1-5; the D is unclear. The CDR3 has 19 amino acids. CDR1 MNHNS and CDR2 SASEGT come from the germline V gene. The V gene lost 0 bases and the J gene lost 0 bases, with 18 bases spanning the gap. The chain's CDR3 is CASSEALPLIRSSNQPQHF. The CDR3 bases are TGTGCCAGCAGTGAAGCGCTACCTCTTATTAGGAGTAGCAATCAGCCCCAGCATTTT.

The gene calls are TRBV2 and TRBJ1-1; unclear D gene. The CDR3 sequence is 14 residues long. V shed 9 bases and J shed 0 bases, with 14 bases lying between them. CDR1 and CDR2 from the germline V gene are SNHLY and FYNNEI. This CDR3 is CARKADGLNTEAFF. CDR3 sequence (DNA): TGTGCCAGGAAGGCGGACGGTTTGAACACTGAAGCTTTCTTT. The variable domain in full, completed from reference TRBV2 and TRBJ1-1, reads EPEVTQTPSHQVTQMGQEVILRCVPISNHLYFYWYRQILGQKVEFLVSFYNNEISEKSEIFDDQFSVERPDGSNFTLKIRSTKLEDSAMYFCARKADGLNTEAFFGQGTRLTVV.

The genes are TRBV12-3 or TRBV12-4 and TRBJ2-5; the D is unclear. V lost 6 bases and J lost 5, with 13 bases in between. This CDR3 has 13 residues. In nucleotides, the CDR3 is TGTGCCAGCAGCTTTTCCCCTTCGGAGACCCAGTACTTC. This codes for CASSFSPSETQYF.

This clonotype was picked up a small number of times. The chain has TRBV6-5 and TRBJ1-1; D gene unclear. The CDR3 consists of 13 residues. V shed 2 bases and J shed 5 bases, with 9 bases lying between them. Germline lookup yields CDR1 MNHEY and CDR2 SVGAGI. CDR3 sequence (DNA): TGTGCCAGCAGTTACGGAGGAGGGACTGAAGCTTTCTTT. This sequence encodes CASSYGGGTEAFF.

V is TRBV6-1 and J is TRBJ2-7; D gene ambiguous. From germline, CDR1 is MNHNS and CDR2 SASEGT. Trimming removed 1 base from V and 1 base from J, with 11 bases in between. The CDR3 sequence is 15 residues long. CDR3: CASSEVVGRSYEQYF. The CDR3 DNA reads as TGTGCCAGCAGTGAAGTGGTAGGTAGGTCCTACGAGCAGTACTTC.